The 8 T cell receptor beta chains reported below all come from one sample, sequenced in a study of shared clonotypes between healthy human individuals. The repertoire was sequenced with immunoSEQ multiplex PCR; TCRdb's copy has only in-frame clones and lacks some. This sample carries about 510,000 clones, about 95% of them seen once, and the ten largest clones take about 0.064%. The sequenced material came from naive CD4+ T cells sorted from blood. Subset defined: CD45RA+ positively selected. These receptors were taken from a woman in her thirties in good health.

The rearrangement uses TRBV6-5 and TRBJ1-4; D gene unclear. The V gene lost 0 bases and the J gene lost 8 bases, with 10 bases spanning the gap. The CDR3 loop spans 14 amino acids. Germline lookup yields CDR1 MNHEY and CDR2 SVGAGI. The CDR3 bases are TGTGCCAGCAGTTACTCGGTAGGAGAGGAAAAACTGTTTTTT. It specifies CASSYSVGEEKLFF.

The chain has TRBV5-1 and TRBJ1-1; tentatively, D is TRBD1 (6 bases). The V end lost 5 bases, the J end lost 4 bases, and 15 bases lay between the germline ends. The CDR3 spans 14 residues. Germline values: CDR1 SGHRS, CDR2 YFSETQ. The CDR3 sequence is CASRLQGPSTEAFF. The CDR3 nucleotides read TGCGCCAGCAGATTACAGGGCCCTTCCACTGAAGCTTTCTTT.

The chain employs TRBV13 and TRBJ1-4; D is possibly TRBD1 (6 bases). V gave up 0 bases and J gave up 12 bases, with 11 bases separating them. Germline V gene sequence: CDR1 PRHDT, CDR2 FYEKMQ (reference sequence). The length of the CDR3 is 13 residues. CDR3 protein: CASSLGREGELFF. Written as DNA, the CDR3 is TGTGCCAGCAGCTTAGGCCGCGAGGGGGAACTGTTTTTT.

Points on this clone: In the same sample, other DNA sequences code for this CDR3. This chain joins TRBV6-5 and TRBJ1-5; D possibly corresponds to TRBD1 (5 bases). Germline loops: CDR1 MNHEY, CDR2 SVGAGI. With 0 bases removed from V and 1 base from J, the gap between germline ends came to 7 bases. This CDR3 contains 15 residues. The CDR3 protein is CASSYSRQSNQPQHF. CDR3 sequence (DNA): TGTGCCAGCAGTTACTCCCGACAGAGCAATCAGCCCCAGCATTTT.

This sequence joins TRBV18 and TRBJ2-1, with TRBD2 matching 11 bases. With V trimmed by 8 bases and J by 5 bases, 8 bases remained unmatched. Germline V gene data show CDR1 as KGHSH and CDR2 as LQKENI. CDR3 size: 15 residues. The CDR3 bases are TGTGCCAGCGCCACCGGGACTAGCGGTCACAATGAGCAGTTCTTC. It is translated as CASATGTSGHNEQFF.

This rearrangement joins TRBV2 to TRBJ2-5, with D possibly being TRBD1 (6 bases). V was pared by 4 bases and J by 5 bases, with 17 bases between. The CDR3 is 15 residues long. Germline V gives CDR1 SNHLY, CDR2 FYNNEI. In DNA, the CDR3 is TGTGCCAGCAGTGGGGGGCGGTTTGTAGGCGAGACCCAGTACTTC. Translation: CASSGGRFVGETQYF.

This clone has just one count. The rearrangement uses TRBV9 and TRBJ2-5; D call uncertain. The tail of the sequence fits TRBJ2-7 better, so the J call may be wrong. The germline gives CDR1 SGDLS, CDR2 YYNGEE. This CDR3 is built from 14 residues. The CDR3 DNA is TGTGCCAGCAGCGTAGGACAACCCGCCTACGAGCAGTACTTC. It specifies CASSVGQPAYEQYF.

In DNA form, the CDR3 reads TGCGCCAGCAGCCAAGGGACCGTGTCTGGAAACACCATATATTTT. This translates into CASSQGTVSGNTIYF. The rearrangement uses TRBV4-1 and TRBJ1-3, with D uncertain. Trimming shortened V by 1 base and J by 1 base, and 8 bases separated the two germline ends. The CDR3 consists of 15 residues. Germline lookup yields CDR1 MGHRA and CDR2 YSYEKL.